These 23 T cell receptor beta chains originate from one sample sequenced in a study of beta chain features in type 1 diabetes. Sequencing targeted expressed TCRB transcripts, as all isolated RNA had been reverse transcribed. Some clones are missing from TCRdb's copy, which holds only in-frame ones; the method was immunoSEQ multiplex PCR. Among 220,000 or so clones listed, about 70% were seen once. The sample comprised naive CD4+ T cells from blood. The origin of the receptors is a man aged 25-45 years in good health.

The DNA of the CDR3 is TGTGCCACCAGCAGAGATCTTTTAAACGAGCAGTACTTC. Its translation: CATSRDLLNEQYF. V and J are TRBV15 and TRBJ2-7; D is uncertain. The CDR3 has 13 amino acids. Trimming left V 0 bases short and J 5 bases short, with 8 bases between. CDR1 LNHNV and CDR2 YYDKDF come from the germline V gene (reference sequence).

V and J are TRBV5-4 and TRBJ2-3; possible D gene TRBD1, 6 bases. Between the trimmed V and J ends, which lost 3 bases and 0 bases, there was a span of 8 bases. CDR3 size: 14 residues. Per the germline V gene, CDR1 is SGHNT and CDR2 is YYREEE (reference sequence). CDR3 amino acids: CASSSGQSTDTQYF. The DNA of the CDR3 is TGTGCCAGCAGCTCGGGACAAAGCACAGATACGCAGTATTTT. The full variable domain, its missing parts supplied by reference TRBV5-4 and TRBJ2-3, is ETGVTQSPTHLIKTRGQQVTLRCSSQSGHNTVSWYQQALGQGPQFIFQYYREEENGRGNFPPRFSGLQFPNYSSELNVNALELDDSALYLCASSSGQSTDTQYFGPGTRLTVL.

The chain is built from TRBV19 and TRBJ2-1, with D possibly being TRBD2 (6 bases). The V end was cut by 9 bases, the J end by 5 bases, with 20 bases between. This CDR3 comprises 15 residues. CDR1 LNHDA and CDR2 SQIVND come from the germline V gene (reference sequence). CDR3 sequence reads: CASTAVSGLNNEQFF. The CDR3 coding sequence is TGTGCCAGCACAGCTGTTAGCGGACTAAACAATGAGCAGTTCTTC.

This clone was picked up one time. The gene calls are TRBV6-5 and TRBJ2-5, with 15 bases fitting TRBD2. The germline V gene has CDR1 MNHEY and CDR2 SVGAGI. The V gene end was trimmed by 6 bases and the J gene end by 4 bases; junction bases not matched to a gene: 3. This CDR3 is built from 15 residues. CDR3 coding DNA: TGTGCCAGCAGGGGACTAGCGGGAGGTGTAGAGACCCAGTACTTC. Translated: CASRGLAGGVETQYF.

This clone was counted only a few times. The chain is built from TRBV5-1 and TRBJ1-1; 8 bases line up with TRBD1. This CDR3 spans 15 amino acids. Germline CDR1 is SGHRS and CDR2 is YFSETQ. V shed 4 bases, J shed 1 base, and the junction held 6 bases outside the gene matches. The CDR3 region is CASSRAGQANTEAFF. As DNA, the CDR3 is TGCGCCAGCAGCCGTGCGGGACAGGCGAACACTGAAGCTTTCTTT.

This clone occurred once. The chain recombines TRBV27 with TRBJ2-3; 7 bases line up with TRBD1. V was clipped by 5 bases and J by 3 bases; unmatched bases: 8. Germline V gene sequence: CDR1 MNHEY, CDR2 SMNVEV (reference sequence). The CDR3 has 15 amino acids. Here the CDR3 DNA reads TGTGCCAGCAGTAAAGGGGACAGAAATACAGATACGCAGTATTTT. This codes for CASSKGDRNTDTQYF.

This chain joins TRBV30 and TRBJ2-2; 10 nucleotides align to TRBD1. The V and J ends lost 1 base and 8 bases, in that order; junction bases with no gene match: 4. This CDR3 comprises 14 residues. Germline V gene lookup returns CDR1 GTSNPN and CDR2 SVGIG (reference sequence). The CDR3 coding sequence is TGTGCCTGGAGTGCCGGGACAGGGGCTGGGGAGCTGTTTTTT. Its translation: CAWSAGTGAGELFF. The whole variable domain, filled in from reference TRBV30 and TRBJ2-2, reads SQTIHQWPATLVQPVGSPLSLECTVEGTSNPNLYWYRQAAGRGLQLLFYSVGIGQISSEVPQNLSASRPQDRQFILSSKKLLLSDSGFYLCAWSAGTGAGELFFGEGSRLTVL.

This chain connects TRBV7-9 to TRBJ2-6; no clear D. From germline, CDR1 is SEHNR and CDR2 FQNEAQ (reference sequence). This CDR3 has 15 residues. Trimming left V 2 bases short and J 0 bases short, with 5 bases between. DNA of the CDR3: TGTGCCAGCAGCTTAATGATCTCTGGGGCCAACGTCCTGACTTTC. Protein: CASSLMISGANVLTF.

CDR3 nucleotide sequence: TGCGCCAGCAAGCCCACCTCGCAGTATTTT. This gives the protein CASKPTSQYF. This chain links TRBV23-1 with TRBJ2-3; D call uncertain. TRBV23-1 is an open reading frame, and its role is uncertain. The CDR3 runs to 10 residues. Trimming stripped 7 bases from V and 10 bases from J, with 9 bases between.

As concerns this clone: Other nucleotide sequences from this sample produce the same CDR3. This rearrangement joins TRBV2 to TRBJ2-7, with TRBD1 identical over 7 bases. Germline-derived CDR1 and CDR2 are SNHLY and FYNNEI. The CDR3 has 11 residues. V lost 6 bases, J lost 7 bases, and 3 bases stayed unmatched. CDR3 in amino acids: CASRPRGEQYF. DNA for the CDR3: TGTGCCAGCAGGCCCAGGGGGGAGCAGTACTTC.

The J gene is TRBJ1-5, the V gene TRBV29-1, with 9 bases fitting TRBD1. CDR1 is SQVTM, CDR2 ANQGSEA, per germline. Trimming removed 6 bases from V and 6 bases from J; junction bases left unmatched: 9. The length of the CDR3 is 14 residues. CDR3 sequence: CSVGTGKLGQPQHF. DNA of the CDR3: TGCAGCGTCGGGACAGGGAAACTTGGTCAGCCCCAGCATTTT. The variable domain in full, with the rest retrieved from reference TRBV29-1 and TRBJ1-5, is SAVISQKPSRDICQRGTSLTIQCQVDSQVTMMFWYRQQPGQSLTLIATANQGSEATYESGFVIDKFPISRPNLTFSTLTVSNMSPEDSSIYLCSVGTGKLGQPQHFGDGTRLSIL.

J is TRBJ2-4 and V is TRBV6-5; the D gene is possibly TRBD1 (6 bases). Germline V gene sequence: CDR1 MNHEY, CDR2 SVGAGI. The CDR3 is 15 residues long. Trimming left V 5 bases short and J 12 bases short, with 23 bases between. The CDR3 protein is CASSAFQSGGQSQYF. In nucleotides, the CDR3 is TGTGCCAGCAGTGCCTTTCAATCCGGAGGACAGAGTCAGTACTTC.

The rearrangement uses TRBV5-6 and TRBJ2-3, with a weak D call TRBD1 (5 bases). Trimming removed 0 bases at V and 12 bases at J, with 11 bases between. This CDR3 is built from 12 residues. The V gene's germline CDR1 is SGHDT and CDR2 YYEEEE. CDR3 coding DNA: TGTGCCAGCAGCTTGGACAGGATTGATCAGTATTTT. Protein: CASSLDRIDQYF.

There are a few counts of this clone. CDR3 nucleotide sequence: TGCAGCGTTGAGCGCCTGAACACTGAAGCTTTCTTT. Its protein is CSVERLNTEAFF. The rearrangement links TRBV29-1 to TRBJ1-1; D is unresolved. The CDR3 contains 12 residues. CDR1 is SQVTM and CDR2 is ANQGSEA in the germline V gene. The V and J ends lost 3 bases and 0 bases respectively, with 5 bases between them.

V is TRBV14 and J is TRBJ2-1; D is uncertain. Trimming took 4 bases from V and 2 from J, leaving 12 bases between them. Germline loops: CDR1 SGHDN, CDR2 FVKESK. The CDR3 is made up of 15 amino acids. The CDR3 DNA is TGTGCCAGCAGCCCCAACCGAAACGCCTACAATGAGCAGTTCTTC. Encoded protein: CASSPNRNAYNEQFF.

A few counts support this clone. The chain carries TRBV10-3 and TRBJ2-1; D gene ambiguous. Per the germline V gene, CDR1 is ENHRY and CDR2 is SYGVKD. CDR3 size: 11 residues. V was cut by 3 bases and J by 9 bases, with 6 bases left in between. The CDR3 sequence: CAISELSEQFF. CDR3 in DNA: TGTGCCATCAGTGAACTAAGTGAGCAGTTCTTC.

The chain uses TRBV9 and TRBJ1-3; D is ambiguous. CDR3 size: 12 residues. V lost 4 bases and J lost 1, with 3 bases in between. The germline CDR1 and CDR2 sequences are SGDLS and YYNGEE. The CDR3 coding sequence is TGTGCCAGCAGCACTTCTGGAAACACCATATATTTT. Protein sequence: CASSTSGNTIYF.

V is TRBV29-1 and J is TRBJ2-5; 10 bases match TRBD1. V gave up 6 bases and J gave up 5 bases; unmatched junction bases: 12. Germline CDR1 is SQVTM and CDR2 is ANQGSEA. The CDR3 consists of 15 residues. The DNA for the CDR3 is TGCAGCGTACAACCCGGGACAGGGGCTGTGGAGACCCAGTACTTC. This translates into CSVQPGTGAVETQYF.

The chain couples TRBV9 to TRBJ2-7; 7 nucleotides match TRBD2. The CDR3 runs to 14 residues. The germline V gene encodes CDR1 SGDLS and CDR2 YYNGEE. Trimming removed 1 base from V and 2 bases from J; junction bases left unmatched: 3. This CDR3 reads CASSVLAVPYEQYF. The CDR3 nucleotides read TGTGCCAGCAGCGTACTAGCGGTTCCCTACGAGCAGTACTTC.

The chain joins TRBV9 to TRBJ1-1; 10 nucleotides line up with TRBD1. The CDR3 length is 15 residues. V shed 5 bases and J 4 bases; nucleotides not matched to a gene: 8. Germline V gene sequence: CDR1 SGDLS, CDR2 YYNGEE. The CDR3 coding sequence is TGTGCCAGCAGTCCCGGGACAGGGGCAAGCACTGAAGCTTTCTTT. The encoded protein is CASSPGTGASTEAFF.

The chain has TRBV2 and TRBJ1-5; no definite D call. The CDR3 totals 13 residues. Germline CDR1 SNHLY, CDR2 FYNNEI. V was clipped by 0 bases and J by 6 bases, with 6 bases between them. The CDR3 protein is CASSEAGLQPQHF. In DNA form, the CDR3 reads TGTGCCAGCAGTGAAGCCGGGCTTCAGCCCCAGCATTTT.

The chain couples TRBV7-2 to TRBJ2-1; 10 nucleotides line up with TRBD2. Germline trimming cut 2 bases from V and 5 bases from J; bases unmatched to any gene: 6. The germline gives CDR1 SGHTA, CDR2 FQGNSA. CDR3 length: 16 amino acids. The CDR3 DNA reads TGTGCCAGCAGCTTATTGACTAGCGGGCCCCACAATGAGCAGTTCTTC. Its translation: CASSLLTSGPHNEQFF.

The chain uses TRBV30 and TRBJ1-4, with 7 bases identical to TRBD1. This CDR3 contains 14 residues. The germline V gene encodes CDR1 GTSNPN and CDR2 SVGIG (reference sequence). J lost 4 bases, V lost 4 bases, and 6 bases had no gene match. The CDR3 sequence is CAWNRQGSNEKLFF. The CDR3 DNA follows: TGTGCCTGGAATCGACAGGGCAGTAATGAAAAACTGTTTTTT.